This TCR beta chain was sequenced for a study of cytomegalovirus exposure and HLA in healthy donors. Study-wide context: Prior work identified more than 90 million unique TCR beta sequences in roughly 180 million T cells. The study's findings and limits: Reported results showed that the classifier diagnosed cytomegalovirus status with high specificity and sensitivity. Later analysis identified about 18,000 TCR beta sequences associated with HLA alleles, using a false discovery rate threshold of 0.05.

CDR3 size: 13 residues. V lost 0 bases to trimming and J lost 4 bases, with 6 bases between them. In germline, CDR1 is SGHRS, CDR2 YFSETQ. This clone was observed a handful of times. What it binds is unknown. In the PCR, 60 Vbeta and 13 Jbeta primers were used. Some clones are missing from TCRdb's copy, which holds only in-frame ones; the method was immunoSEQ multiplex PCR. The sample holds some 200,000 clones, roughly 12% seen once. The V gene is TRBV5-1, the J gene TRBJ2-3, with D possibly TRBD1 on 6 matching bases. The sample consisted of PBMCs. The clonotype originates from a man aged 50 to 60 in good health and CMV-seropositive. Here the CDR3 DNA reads TGCGCCAGCAGCTTGGACAGGGCAGATACGCAGTATTTT. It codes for CASSLDRADTQYF. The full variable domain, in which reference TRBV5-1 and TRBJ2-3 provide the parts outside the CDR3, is KAGVTQTPRYLIKTRGQQVTLSCSPISGHRSVSWYQQTPGQGLQFLFEYFSETQRNKGNFPGRFSGRQFSNSRSEMNVSTLELGDSALYLCASSLDRADTQYFGPGTRLTVL.